A selection of T cell receptor beta chains follows, all from one sample in a study of T cells in Graves' hyperthyroidism and ophthalmopathy. Using its own MiXCR run on the multiplex PCR reads, TCRdb lists one record per CDR3 protein. The sample has under 400,000 distinct CDR3 sequences; roughly 25% are singletons. The material sequenced was blood. The receptors were sampled from a man aged 45 to 65 with Graves' hyperthyroidism. The conserved cysteine and the conserved F or W are not part of the CDR3 here. A D gene is named only where the DNA matches it firmly.

j_gene: TRBJ2-2
v_gene: TRBV9
d_gene: NA
CDR3aa: ASSVLHVGQANTGELF

j_gene: TRBJ2-3
v_gene: TRBV20-1
d_gene: TRBD2
CDR3aa: SVQPTSGTADTQY

j_gene: TRBJ2-5
v_gene: TRBV5-1
d_gene: NA
CDR3aa: ASSLSGTGETQY

j_gene: TRBJ2-1
v_gene: TRBV7-9
d_gene: TRBD2
CDR3aa: ASSSELAGAYNEQF

j_gene: TRBJ2-1
v_gene: TRBV12-3/TRBV12-4
d_gene: TRBD2
CDR3aa: ASSGLRTSGRAGNEQF

j_gene: TRBJ1-1
v_gene: TRBV27
d_gene: NA
CDR3aa: ASKGPERNTEAF

j_gene: TRBJ2-1
v_gene: TRBV28
d_gene: NA
CDR3aa: ASSRASSYNEQF

j_gene: TRBJ1-1
v_gene: TRBV5-5
d_gene: NA
CDR3aa: ASSLDSLNTEAF

j_gene: TRBJ2-3
v_gene: TRBV6-2/TRBV6-3
d_gene: TRBD2
CDR3aa: ASSGILAGVTDTQY

j_gene: TRBJ1-1
v_gene: TRBV27
d_gene: TRBD1
CDR3aa: ASREWRTGGENTEAF

j_gene: TRBJ2-7
v_gene: TRBV5-4
d_gene: NA
CDR3aa: ASSLDGRRGQY

j_gene: TRBJ2-1
v_gene: TRBV18
d_gene: TRBD2
CDR3aa: ASSFRLAGDGYNEQF

j_gene: TRBJ2-7
v_gene: TRBV7-6
d_gene: TRBD2
CDR3aa: ASSLVPSGAYEQY

j_gene: TRBJ1-1
v_gene: TRBV30
d_gene: NA
CDR3aa: AWSRYPRDTLKAF

j_gene: TRBJ1-6
v_gene: TRBV5-1
d_gene: NA
CDR3aa: ASSFQITPNSPLH

j_gene: TRBJ2-7
v_gene: TRBV20-1
d_gene: NA
CDR3aa: SARVGASTYEQY

j_gene: TRBJ2-3
v_gene: TRBV29-1
d_gene: TRBD2
CDR3aa: SVDPLAGGTGRDTQY

j_gene: TRBJ1-1
v_gene: TRBV12-3/TRBV12-4
d_gene: NA
CDR3aa: ASSSSMGRNTEAF

j_gene: TRBJ2-1
v_gene: TRBV12-3/TRBV12-4
d_gene: TRBD1
CDR3aa: ASSSDRVPYNEQF

j_gene: TRBJ2-7
v_gene: TRBV20-1
d_gene: TRBD2
CDR3aa: SAILADGSYEQY

j_gene: TRBJ2-5
v_gene: TRBV11-3
d_gene: NA
CDR3aa: ASSLAFQRETQY

j_gene: TRBJ2-1
v_gene: TRBV20-1
d_gene: TRBD2
CDR3aa: SARGKRERNNEQF

j_gene: TRBJ1-4
v_gene: TRBV20-1
d_gene: NA
CDR3aa: SARVEGHEKLF

j_gene: TRBJ2-5
v_gene: TRBV28
d_gene: TRBD2
CDR3aa: ASLGGVIQY

j_gene: TRBJ2-1
v_gene: TRBV30
d_gene: TRBD2
CDR3aa: AWNSGLADYNGQF

j_gene: TRBJ2-7
v_gene: TRBV28
d_gene: NA
CDR3aa: ASSSPVYEQY

j_gene: TRBJ2-3
v_gene: TRBV27
d_gene: NA
CDR3aa: ASSPSWDTQY

j_gene: TRBJ2-4
v_gene: TRBV10-2
d_gene: NA
CDR3aa: ASSDYRTDGLLNIQY

j_gene: TRBJ2-3
v_gene: TRBV15
d_gene: TRBD2
CDR3aa: ATSSKPSGSTDTQY

j_gene: TRBJ2-7
v_gene: TRBV7-9
d_gene: TRBD1
CDR3aa: ASSSGQLTGEQY

j_gene: TRBJ2-7
v_gene: TRBV12-3/TRBV12-4
d_gene: NA
CDR3aa: ASSFVPLARGLGQAVSYEQY

j_gene: TRBJ2-5
v_gene: TRBV20-1
d_gene: TRBD1
CDR3aa: SASDRGTAETQY

j_gene: TRBJ2-5
v_gene: TRBV5-1
d_gene: TRBD2
CDR3aa: ASDPGLAVQETQY

j_gene: TRBJ1-5
v_gene: TRBV12-3/TRBV12-4
d_gene: NA
CDR3aa: ASSFGGAHRPQH

j_gene: TRBJ1-2
v_gene: TRBV28
d_gene: TRBD1
CDR3aa: ASTLGGQNYGYT

j_gene: TRBJ1-5
v_gene: TRBV19
d_gene: NA
CDR3aa: ASSRAGNSNQPQH

j_gene: TRBJ2-1
v_gene: TRBV5-5
d_gene: NA
CDR3aa: ASSLEDNEQF

j_gene: TRBJ2-1
v_gene: TRBV7-9
d_gene: TRBD2
CDR3aa: ASSLRGTSGRQSSYNEQF

j_gene: TRBJ2-2
v_gene: TRBV27
d_gene: NA
CDR3aa: ASSFLRTTTGELF

j_gene: TRBJ2-3
v_gene: TRBV20-1
d_gene: TRBD1
CDR3aa: SASGQGTIDTQY

j_gene: TRBJ2-7
v_gene: TRBV7-6
d_gene: TRBD1
CDR3aa: ASSFGTGESYEQY

j_gene: TRBJ1-5
v_gene: TRBV5-5
d_gene: NA
CDR3aa: ASSLEGRAGHQPQH

j_gene: TRBJ2-7
v_gene: TRBV20-1
d_gene: TRBD2
CDR3aa: SALAGGARSGEQY

j_gene: TRBJ1-2
v_gene: TRBV7-9
d_gene: NA
CDR3aa: ASSPPEPIGGYGYT

j_gene: TRBJ1-2
v_gene: TRBV6-1
d_gene: TRBD1
CDR3aa: ASSVTGTGANYGYT

j_gene: TRBJ2-7
v_gene: TRBV2
d_gene: TRBD2
CDR3aa: ASSVRTSGGEQY

j_gene: TRBJ1-5
v_gene: TRBV12-3/TRBV12-4
d_gene: TRBD1
CDR3aa: ASSKTGDPYQPQH

j_gene: TRBJ2-3
v_gene: TRBV3-1
d_gene: NA
CDR3aa: ASSLEMGDTQY

j_gene: TRBJ1-1
v_gene: TRBV6-4
d_gene: NA
CDR3aa: ASSEAGFGTEAF

j_gene: TRBJ2-3
v_gene: TRBV20-1
d_gene: NA
CDR3aa: SARGPPRGPDTQY

j_gene: TRBJ2-1
v_gene: TRBV12-3/TRBV12-4
d_gene: NA
CDR3aa: ASSMGVQQF

j_gene: TRBJ2-1
v_gene: TRBV6-1
d_gene: NA
CDR3aa: ASIRDFYNEQF

j_gene: TRBJ2-7
v_gene: TRBV2
d_gene: NA
CDR3aa: ASSEARVSWYEQY

j_gene: TRBJ2-2
v_gene: TRBV10-1
d_gene: TRBD1
CDR3aa: ASSTKDRVNGELF

j_gene: TRBJ1-1
v_gene: TRBV5-5
d_gene: NA
CDR3aa: ASSLDGFVTEAF

j_gene: TRBJ2-1
v_gene: TRBV20-1
d_gene: TRBD2
CDR3aa: SALPLLAGAYNEQF

j_gene: TRBJ2-1
v_gene: TRBV3-1
d_gene: NA
CDR3aa: ASSRNAQASYNEQF